This TCR beta chain comes out of a study of T cell changes during pregnancy in multiple sclerosis. Assay: immunoSEQ multiplex PCR; the TCRdb copy retains only in-frame clones and omits some. The sample has 50,000 to 65,000 clones; 91% are singletons. The CDR3 has 14 amino acids. V was clipped by 8 bases and J by 0 bases, with 13 bases between them. Per germline, CDR1 SGHTA and CDR2 FQGNSA. The clonotype originates from a female donor with multiple sclerosis, enrolled in a pregnancy study. The material was CD4+ T cells from peripheral blood mononuclear cells, obtained in the first trimester of pregnancy. The chain joins TRBV7-2 to TRBJ1-1; the D is unclear. DNA for the CDR3: TGTGCCAGCGCTAAATCCTTGATGAACACTGAAGCTTTCTTT. Its translation: CASAKSLMNTEAFF.